Described below is a single T cell receptor beta chain sequence and its context. The source of the sample is a study of blood T cell repertoires in COVID-19. Study at large: Sample material is recorded as cDNA or gDNA derived from T cells, B-cell-depleted T cells, or PBMCs.

Libraries were prepared by immunoSEQ multiplex PCR; TCRdb keeps only in-frame clonotypes and omits some of them. This sample has some 170,000 clones, with around 85% found just once. V lost 4 bases and J lost 4, with 14 bases in between. Germline loops: CDR1 LNHDA, CDR2 SQIVND (reference sequence). The length of the CDR3 is 14 residues. Participant-given clinical history determined each cohort assignment. The chain employs TRBV19 and TRBJ2-7; TRBD2 is a possible D gene (6 bases). The origin of this receptor is a man between 40 and 49 years old who had recovered from COVID-19. Sample: PBMCs or T cells enriched from blood (not recorded which). This CDR3 is CASSTPGGPYEQYF. As DNA, the CDR3 is TGTGCCAGTAGTACCCCAGGAGGGCCTTACGAGCAGTACTTC.